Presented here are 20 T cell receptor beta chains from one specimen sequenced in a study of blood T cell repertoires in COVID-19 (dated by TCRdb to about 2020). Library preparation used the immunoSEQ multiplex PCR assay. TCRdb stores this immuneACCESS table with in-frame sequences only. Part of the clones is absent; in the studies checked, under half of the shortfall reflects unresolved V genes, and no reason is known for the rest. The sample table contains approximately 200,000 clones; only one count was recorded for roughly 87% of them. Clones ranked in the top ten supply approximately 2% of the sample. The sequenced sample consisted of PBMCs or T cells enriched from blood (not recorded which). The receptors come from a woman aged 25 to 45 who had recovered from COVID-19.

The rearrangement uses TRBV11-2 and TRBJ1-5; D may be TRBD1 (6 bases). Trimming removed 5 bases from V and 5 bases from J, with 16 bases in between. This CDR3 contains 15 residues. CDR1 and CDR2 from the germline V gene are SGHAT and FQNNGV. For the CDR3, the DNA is TGTGCCAGCAGCAAGGGCTCGGGGGGCCATCAGCCCCAGCATTTT. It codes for CASSKGSGGHQPQHF.

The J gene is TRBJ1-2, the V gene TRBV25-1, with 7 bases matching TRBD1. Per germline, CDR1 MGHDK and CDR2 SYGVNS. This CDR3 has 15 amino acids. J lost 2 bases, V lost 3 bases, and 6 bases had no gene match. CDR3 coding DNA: TGTGCCAGCAGTGAGGGGCCAGGGGGAAACTATGGCTACACCTTC. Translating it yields CASSEGPGGNYGYTF.

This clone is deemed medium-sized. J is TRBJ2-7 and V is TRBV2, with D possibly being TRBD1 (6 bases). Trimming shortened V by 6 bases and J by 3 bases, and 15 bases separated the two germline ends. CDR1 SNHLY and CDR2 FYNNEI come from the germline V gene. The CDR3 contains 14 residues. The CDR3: CASSTGFGFYEQYF. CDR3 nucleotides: TGTGCCAGCAGCACAGGGTTCGGGTTCTACGAGCAGTACTTC. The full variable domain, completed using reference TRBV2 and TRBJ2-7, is EPEVTQTPSHQVTQMGQEVILRCVPISNHLYFYWYRQILGQKVEFLVSFYNNEISEKSEIFDDQFSVERPDGSNFTLKIRSTKLEDSAMYFCASSTGFGFYEQYFGPGTRLTVT.

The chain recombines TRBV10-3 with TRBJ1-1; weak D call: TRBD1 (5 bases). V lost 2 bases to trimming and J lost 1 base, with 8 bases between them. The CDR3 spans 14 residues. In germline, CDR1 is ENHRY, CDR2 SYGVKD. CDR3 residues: CAISEVGQNTEAFF. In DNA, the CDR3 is TGTGCCATCAGTGAGGTAGGACAGAACACTGAAGCTTTCTTT.

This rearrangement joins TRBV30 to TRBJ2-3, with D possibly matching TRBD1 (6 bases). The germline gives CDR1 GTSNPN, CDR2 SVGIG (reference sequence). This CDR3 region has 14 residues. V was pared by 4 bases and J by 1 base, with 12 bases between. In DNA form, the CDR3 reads TGTGCCTGGACAGTGGGGGCTCGCACAGATACGCAGTATTTT. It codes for CAWTVGARTDTQYF.

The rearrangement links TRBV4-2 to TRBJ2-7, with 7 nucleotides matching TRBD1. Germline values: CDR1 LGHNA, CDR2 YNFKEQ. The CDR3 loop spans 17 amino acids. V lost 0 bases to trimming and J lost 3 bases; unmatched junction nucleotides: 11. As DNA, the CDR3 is TGTGCCAGCAGCCAAGATCTTATTCGGACAGGTCTCTACGAGCAGTACTTC. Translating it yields CASSQDLIRTGLYEQYF.

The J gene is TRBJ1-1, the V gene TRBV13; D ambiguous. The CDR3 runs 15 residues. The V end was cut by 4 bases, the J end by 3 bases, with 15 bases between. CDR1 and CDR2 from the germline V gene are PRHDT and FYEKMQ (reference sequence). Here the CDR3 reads CASSWNVGGDTEAFF. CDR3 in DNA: TGTGCCAGCAGCTGGAACGTTGGCGGGGACACTGAAGCTTTCTTT.

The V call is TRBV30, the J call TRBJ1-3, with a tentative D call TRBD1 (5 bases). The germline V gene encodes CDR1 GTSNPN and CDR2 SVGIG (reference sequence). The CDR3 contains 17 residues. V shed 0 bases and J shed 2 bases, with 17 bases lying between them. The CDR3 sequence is CAWSVADPRGPGNTIYF. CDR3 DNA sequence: TGTGCCTGGAGTGTGGCAGACCCTAGGGGCCCTGGAAACACCATATATTTT. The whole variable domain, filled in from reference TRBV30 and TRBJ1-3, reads SQTIHQWPATLVQPVGSPLSLECTVEGTSNPNLYWYRQAAGRGLQLLFYSVGIGQISSEVPQNLSASRPQDRQFILSSKKLLLSDSGFYLCAWSVADPRGPGNTIYFGEGSWLTVV.

The CDR3 nucleotides are TGTGCCAGTAGTATACGATTCCGACAGGGGACGAACACTGAAGCTTTCTTT. It encodes CASSIRFRQGTNTEAFF. V and J are TRBV19 and TRBJ1-1, with TRBD1 matching 8 bases. The CDR3 length is 17 residues. Germline V gene sequence: CDR1 LNHDA, CDR2 SQIVND (reference sequence). J lost 1 base, V lost 2 bases, and 9 bases had no gene match.

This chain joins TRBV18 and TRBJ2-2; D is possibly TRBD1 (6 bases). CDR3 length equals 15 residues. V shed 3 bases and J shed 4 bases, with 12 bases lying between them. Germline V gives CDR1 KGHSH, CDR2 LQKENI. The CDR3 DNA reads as TGTGCCAGCTCACCCGGACAGAGCCGCACCGGGGAGCTGTTTTTT. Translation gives CASSPGQSRTGELFF.

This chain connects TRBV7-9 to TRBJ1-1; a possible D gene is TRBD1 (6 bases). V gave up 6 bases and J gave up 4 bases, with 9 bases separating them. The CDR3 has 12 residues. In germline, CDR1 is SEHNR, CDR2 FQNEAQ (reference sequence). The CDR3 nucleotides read TGTGCCAGCAGGGGGGCAATCACTGAAGCTTTCTTT. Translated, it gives CASRGAITEAFF.

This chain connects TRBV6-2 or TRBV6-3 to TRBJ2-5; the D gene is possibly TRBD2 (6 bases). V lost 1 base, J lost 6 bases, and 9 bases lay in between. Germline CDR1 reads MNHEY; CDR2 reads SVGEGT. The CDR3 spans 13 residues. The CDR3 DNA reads TGTGCCAGCAGTTACTGGGGGGAGCAGACCCAGTACTTC. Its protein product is CASSYWGEQTQYF.

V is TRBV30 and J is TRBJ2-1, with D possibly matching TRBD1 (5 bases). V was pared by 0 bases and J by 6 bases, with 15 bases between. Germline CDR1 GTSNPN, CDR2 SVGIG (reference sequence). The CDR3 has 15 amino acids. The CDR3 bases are TGTGCCTGGAGTGTAGACCTCACTCAGGGCAATGAGCAGTTCTTC. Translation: CAWSVDLTQGNEQFF.

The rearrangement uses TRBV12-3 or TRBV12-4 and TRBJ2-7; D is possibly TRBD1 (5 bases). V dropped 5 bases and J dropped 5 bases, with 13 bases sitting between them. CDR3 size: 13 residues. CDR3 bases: TGTGCCAGCAGTGACAGTGCCGGCGACGAGCAGTACTTC. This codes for CASSDSAGDEQYF.

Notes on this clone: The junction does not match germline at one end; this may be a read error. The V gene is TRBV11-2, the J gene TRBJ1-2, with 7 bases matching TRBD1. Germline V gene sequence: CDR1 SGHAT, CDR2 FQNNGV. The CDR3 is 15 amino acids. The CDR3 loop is CASSLEGQTNYGYTF. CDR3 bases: TGTGCCAGCAGCCTAGAGGGACAGACTAACTATGGCTACACCTTC.

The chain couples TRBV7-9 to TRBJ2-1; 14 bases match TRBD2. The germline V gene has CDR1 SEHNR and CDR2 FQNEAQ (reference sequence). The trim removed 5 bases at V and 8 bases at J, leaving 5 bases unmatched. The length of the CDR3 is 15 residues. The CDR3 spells CASSTGTSGSHEQFF. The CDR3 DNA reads TGTGCCAGCAGCACTGGGACTAGCGGGAGTCATGAGCAGTTCTTC.

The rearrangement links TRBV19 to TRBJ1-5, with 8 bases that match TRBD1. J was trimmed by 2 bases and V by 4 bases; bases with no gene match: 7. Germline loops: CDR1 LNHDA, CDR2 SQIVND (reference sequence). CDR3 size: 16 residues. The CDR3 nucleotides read TGTGCCAGTAGTAGCGGACAGGGCATCGGCAATCAGCCCCAGCATTTT. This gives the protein CASSSGQGIGNQPQHF.

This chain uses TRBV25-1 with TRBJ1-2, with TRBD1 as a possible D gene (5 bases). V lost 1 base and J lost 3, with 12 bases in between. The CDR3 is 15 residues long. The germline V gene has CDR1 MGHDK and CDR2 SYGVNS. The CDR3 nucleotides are TGTGCCAGCAGTGAATCGTCAGGGAAGTACTATGGCTACACCTTC. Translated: CASSESSGKYYGYTF.

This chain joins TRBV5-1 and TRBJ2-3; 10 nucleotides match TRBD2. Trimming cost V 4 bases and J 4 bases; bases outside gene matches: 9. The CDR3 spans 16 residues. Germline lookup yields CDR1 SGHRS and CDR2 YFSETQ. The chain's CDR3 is CASSTERGGLSDTQYF. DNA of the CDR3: TGCGCCAGCAGCACTGAGCGGGGGGGCCTCTCAGATACGCAGTATTTT.

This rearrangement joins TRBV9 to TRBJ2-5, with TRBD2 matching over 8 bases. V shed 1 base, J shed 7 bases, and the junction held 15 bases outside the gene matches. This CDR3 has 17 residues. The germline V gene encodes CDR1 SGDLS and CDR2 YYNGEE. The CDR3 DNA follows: TGTGCCAGCAGCGTAACTCCCGGGGGACTAGGCACGGCGACCCAGTACTTC. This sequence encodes CASSVTPGGLGTATQYF. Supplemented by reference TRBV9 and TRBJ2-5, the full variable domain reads DSGVTQTPKHLITATGQRVTLRCSPRSGDLSVYWYQQSLDQGLQFLIQYYNGEERAKGNILERFSAQQFPDLHSELNLSSLELGDSALYFCASSVTPGGLGTATQYFGPGTRLLVL.